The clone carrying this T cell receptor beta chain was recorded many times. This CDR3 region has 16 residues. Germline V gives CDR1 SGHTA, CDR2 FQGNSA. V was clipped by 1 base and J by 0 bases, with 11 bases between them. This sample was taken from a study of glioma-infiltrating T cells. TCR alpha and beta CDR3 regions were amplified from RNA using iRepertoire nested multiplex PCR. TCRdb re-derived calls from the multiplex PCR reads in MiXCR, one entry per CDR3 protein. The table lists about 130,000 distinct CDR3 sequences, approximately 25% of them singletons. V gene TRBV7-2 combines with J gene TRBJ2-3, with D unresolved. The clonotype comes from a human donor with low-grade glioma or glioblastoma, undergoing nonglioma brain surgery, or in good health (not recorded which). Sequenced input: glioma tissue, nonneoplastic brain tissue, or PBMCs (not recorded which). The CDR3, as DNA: TGTGCCAGCAGCTTAGGAGCTGGGTACAGCACAGATACGCAGTATTTT. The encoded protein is CASSLGAGYSTDTQYF.